The T cell receptor beta chain under discussion was sequenced for a study of OX40 agonist ivuxolimab in advanced cancers. Trimming pared 0 bases from V and 1 base from J, leaving 10 bases between. This CDR3 contains 16 residues. The repertoire was sequenced with immunoSEQ multiplex PCR; TCRdb's copy has only in-frame clones and lacks some. This table has approximately 30,000 clones, around 83% appearing once. The chain is built from TRBV23-1 and TRBJ2-1; D is possibly TRBD1 (7 bases). TRBV23-1 is known as an ORF, though its function is uncertain. This sample comprised CD4+ or CD8+ T cells sorted from blood, obtained in a trial of the OX40 agonist ivuxolimab. The receptor's source is an adult with an advanced solid tumor such as melanoma, head and neck, liver or kidney cancer. The CDR3 loop reads CASSQSTGRSYNEQFF. The CDR3 bases are TGCGCCAGCAGTCAATCGACAGGGAGGTCCTACAATGAGCAGTTCTTC.